A single sample gave rise to the 20 T cell receptor beta chains below, sequenced in a study of CD8 T cells in ankylosing spondylitis. TCRdb used MiXCR to reprocess the 5' RACE reads, holding one entry per CDR3 protein. The sample contains a few hundred thousand distinct CDR3 sequences, more than 20% of which appear only once. The sequenced sample consisted of blood, either unsorted or a sorted T cell fraction (not recorded which). The source of these receptors is a female donor with ankylosing spondylitis or in good health (not recorded which).

The gene calls are TRBV2 and TRBJ2-7; D is ambiguous. Germline CDR1 is SNHLY and CDR2 is FYNNEI. V lost 7 bases to trimming and J lost 1 base, with 11 bases between them. The CDR3 has 13 amino acids. CDR3 protein: CASTTDASYEQYF. The CDR3 DNA sequence: TGTGCCAGCACTACGGACGCATCCTACGAGCAGTACTTC.

The chain combines TRBV7-2 with TRBJ2-5; 11 nucleotides agree with TRBD2. The V and J ends lost 5 bases and 1 base, in that order; junction bases with no gene match: 6. The CDR3 runs to 16 residues. Germline V CDR1 and CDR2: SGHTA, FQGNSA. Here the CDR3 DNA reads TGTGCCAGCAGCCCACTGGGACTAGCGGTCCAAGAGACCCAGTACTTC. It encodes CASSPLGLAVQETQYF.

This clonotype has more than one count but fewer than ten. The gene calls are TRBV24-1 and TRBJ2-1, with 11 positions matching TRBD2. The CDR3 totals 14 residues. The V gene end was trimmed by 4 bases and the J gene end by 13 bases; junction bases not matched to a gene: 8. Germline CDR1 is KGHDR and CDR2 is SFDVKD. CDR3: CATSDNLAGGHQFF. CDR3 nucleotide sequence: TGTGCCACCAGTGACAACCTAGCGGGGGGCCATCAGTTCTTC.

This clonotype was detected only a few times. The rearrangement uses TRBV6-5 and TRBJ1-2; D call uncertain. CDR1 is MNHEY and CDR2 is SVGAGI in the germline V gene. The CDR3 has 15 amino acids. The V and J ends lost 0 bases and 4 bases respectively, with 12 bases between them. As DNA, the CDR3 is TGTGCCAGCAGTTACTCGATTCGGAGGGTCTATGGCTACACCTTC. This gives the protein CASSYSIRRVYGYTF.

The table lists this clonotype with a few counts. The CDR3 DNA follows: TGTGCCAGCAGCCAGACCGGACGTGGGGGCTACACCTTC. It specifies CASSQTGRGGYTF. The chain carries TRBV28 and TRBJ1-2; D not resolved. Germline V gene lookup returns CDR1 MDHEN and CDR2 SYDVKM. Deletions cut 6 bases from V and 8 bases from J, with 16 bases between. The length of the CDR3 is 13 residues.

Ten or more counts support this clonotype. The rearrangement links TRBV20-1 to TRBJ2-5, with D perhaps TRBD2 (6 bases). Looked up from germline, CDR1 is DFQATT and CDR2 is SNEGSKA (reference sequence). The CDR3 runs 13 residues. Trimming removed 6 bases at V and 5 bases at J, with 16 bases between. DNA for the CDR3: TGCAGTGCCTTGGAACGGGCGGGGGAGACCCAGTACTTC. Its translation is CSALERAGETQYF.

V and J are TRBV7-9 and TRBJ2-7; D possibly corresponds to TRBD2 (6 bases). The CDR3 length is 14 residues. Between the trimmed V and J ends, which lost 4 bases and 1 base, there was a span of 11 bases. Per germline, CDR1 SEHNR and CDR2 FQNEAQ (reference sequence). CDR3 loop: CASSSMAGSYEQYF. The DNA of the CDR3 is TGTGCCAGCAGCTCTATGGCGGGGTCCTACGAGCAGTACTTC.

The chain combines TRBV4-3 with TRBJ2-3; 13 bases map to TRBD2. Germline V gene sequence: CDR1 LGHNA, CDR2 YSLEER. The ends lost 1 base at V and 7 bases at J; junction bases unmatched: 5. The CDR3 has 16 amino acids. Written as DNA, the CDR3 is TGCGCCAGCAGCCAAGCCAGGACTAGCGGGAGTAATACGCAGTATTTT. The encoded protein is CASSQARTSGSNTQYF.

J is TRBJ2-7 and V is TRBV5-1; 9 nucleotides align to TRBD2. This CDR3 has 16 amino acids. The germline V gene encodes CDR1 SGHRS and CDR2 YFSETQ. The V segment lost 4 bases and the J segment 4 bases; nucleotides outside the gene matches: 12. The CDR3 here is CASSVGGSGRWYEQYF. DNA of the CDR3: TGCGCCAGCAGCGTCGGAGGAAGCGGGAGGTGGTACGAGCAGTACTTC.

CDR3 sequence (DNA): TGTGCCAGCAGCCCAGGACTAGCGGGAGGGCGGAATACGCAGTATTTT. It codes for CASSPGLAGGRNTQYF. V and J are TRBV12-3 or TRBV12-4 and TRBJ2-3; 15 nucleotides agree with TRBD2. V trimming: 6 bases; J trimming: 7 bases; junction bases outside the gene matches: 8. The CDR3 loop spans 16 amino acids.

The chain recombines TRBV7-2 with TRBJ2-7, with 9 bases matching TRBD2. The V segment lost 5 bases and the J segment 3 bases; nucleotides outside the gene matches: 11. Germline loops: CDR1 SGHTA, CDR2 FQGNSA. CDR3 length: 16 residues. In DNA, the CDR3 is TGTGCCAGCAGCCCTCAGCCAGCGGGAGGATTCTACGAGCAGTACTTC. This encodes CASSPQPAGGFYEQYF.

V and J are TRBV20-1 and TRBJ2-7, with TRBD1 as a possible D gene (6 bases). Trimming left V 1 base short and J 1 base short, with 14 bases between. The CDR3 has 15 amino acids. Looked up from germline, CDR1 is DFQATT and CDR2 is SNEGSKA (reference sequence). CDR3 coding DNA: TGCAGTGCTAGAGCGGAGACAGGTTTTTCCTACGAGCAGTACTTC. Its translation: CSARAETGFSYEQYF.

V gene TRBV3-1 combines with J gene TRBJ2-2; D is uncertain. The germline V gene encodes CDR1 LGHDT and CDR2 YNNKEL (reference sequence). The CDR3 runs to 13 residues. The germline V and J ends were trimmed by 4 bases and 2 bases, with 5 bases remaining between them. This CDR3 reads CASSRSNTGELFF. Written as DNA, the CDR3 is TGTGCCAGCAGCCGGAGCAACACCGGGGAGCTGTTTTTT. The variable domain in full, with the rest retrieved from reference TRBV3-1 and TRBJ2-2, is DTAVSQTPKYLVTQMGNDKSIKCEQNLGHDTMYWYKQDSKKFLKIMFSYNNKELIINETVPNRFSPKSPDKAHLNLHINSLELGDSAVYFCASSRSNTGELFFGEGSRLTVL.

This clonotype turned up a few times. The V call is TRBV20-1, the J call TRBJ2-1, with 10 bases aligning to TRBD1. CDR1 is DFQATT, CDR2 SNEGSKA, per germline (reference sequence). Trimming removed 0 bases from V and 6 bases from J; junction bases left unmatched: 8. The CDR3 sequence is 16 residues long. CDR3 amino acids: CSARDGDRGFLNEQFF. The CDR3 DNA sequence: TGCAGTGCTAGAGATGGGGACAGGGGATTTCTCAATGAGCAGTTCTTC.

This clonotype occurred a few times. The rearrangement uses TRBV4-2 and TRBJ2-7, with D possibly matching TRBD2 (5 bases). V shed 0 bases and J shed 0 bases, with 9 bases lying between them. Germline CDR1 is LGHNA and CDR2 is YNFKEQ. The CDR3 sequence is 15 residues long. The CDR3: CASSQERTDSYEQYF. The CDR3 DNA sequence: TGTGCCAGCAGCCAAGAAAGGACTGACTCCTACGAGCAGTACTTC.

The chain carries TRBV24-1 and TRBJ2-3; 9 bases agree with TRBD2. V dropped 1 base and J dropped 4; count of bases not matched to a gene: 5. This CDR3 is built from 16 residues. The V gene's germline CDR1 is KGHDR and CDR2 SFDVKD. The CDR3 DNA follows: TGTGCCACCAGTGATTTTAAGGCGGGAGGGTCAGATACGCAGTATTTT. Protein product: CATSDFKAGGSDTQYF.

V is TRBV12-3 or TRBV12-4 and J is TRBJ1-4; 7 positions agree with TRBD1. The V gene end was trimmed by 6 bases and the J gene end by 8 bases; junction bases not matched to a gene: 12. The CDR3 extends over 15 amino acids. CDR3 in amino acids: CASRPPTGVLEKLFF. CDR3 nucleotide sequence: TGTGCCAGCAGGCCTCCAACAGGGGTTTTGGAAAAACTGTTTTTT.

Comments on this clonotype: At one of its ends the junction is not consistent with the germline gene, which may arise from a read error. V gene TRBV5-6 combines with J gene TRBJ2-7; no clear D gene. This CDR3 is 12 amino acids long. Germline lookup yields CDR1 SGHDT and CDR2 YYEEEE. The CDR3 bases are TGTGCCATCAGCCCCGGAGTCCTCAGCCAGTACTTC. Amino acid sequence: CAISPGVLSQYF.

This clonotype was seen many times. The rearrangement links TRBV20-1 to TRBJ1-2, with a weak D call TRBD1 (5 bases). Germline-derived CDR1 and CDR2 are DFQATT and SNEGSKA (reference sequence). The CDR3 spans 13 residues. Trimming pared 1 base from V and 3 bases from J, leaving 9 bases between. The CDR3 DNA is TGCAGTGCTAGAGTTGCGGGACACTATGGCTACACCTTC. Amino acid sequence: CSARVAGHYGYTF.

CDR3 residues: CASSLAGGVTTGELFF. The DNA for the CDR3 is TGCGCCAGCAGCTTGGCCGGGGGGGTCACCACCGGGGAGCTGTTTTTT. The rearrangement links TRBV5-1 to TRBJ2-2; 8 nucleotides agree with TRBD2. The CDR3 has 16 residues. V was pared by 0 bases and J by 4 bases, with 5 bases of the junction left unmatched. The germline CDR1 and CDR2 sequences are SGHRS and YFSETQ.